This T cell receptor beta chain was captured in a study of blood T cell repertoires in COVID-19. Overall study: Sites across the United States, Italy and Spain contributed samples from acute and convalescent COVID-19.

Sequencing was performed with immunoSEQ multiplex PCR; in TCRdb, only in-frame clones are kept and a portion is missing. This repertoire shows about 170,000 clones, 74% found once; its top ten account for about 3%. The germline V gene encodes CDR1 MNHEY and CDR2 SMNVEV (reference sequence). The CDR3 consists of 15 residues. The V and J ends lost 5 bases and 3 bases respectively, with 16 bases between them. The specimen was peripheral blood. The rearrangement joins TRBV27 to TRBJ1-2, with D possibly matching TRBD1 (5 bases). The source is a woman of 80 years or more with acute or convalescent COVID-19. CDR3 protein: CASSPREDTHYGYTF. The CDR3 DNA follows: TGTGCCAGCAGTCCCAGAGAGGACACCCACTATGGCTACACCTTC.